This TCR beta chain was documented in a study of shared clonotypes between healthy human individuals. Study context: Each donor's CD8 memory used one plate, CD8 naive two, each CD4 subset three.

Clones were sequenced by immunoSEQ multiplex PCR, and TCRdb holds only the in-frame ones, with some missing. This table holds approximately 1,000,000 clones, about 72% found once. The CDR3 sequence is 12 residues long. V lost 3 bases to trimming and J lost 3 bases, with 5 bases between them. Germline loops: CDR1 SGHRS, CDR2 YFSETQ. This clonotype originated in a man between 18 and 35 years old in good health. Some clones in this sample may be carry-over from other donors' samples. The gene calls are TRBV5-1 and TRBJ2-3; D is uncertain. Material for sequencing was memory CD4+ T cells from PBMCs. Described subset: CD45RA-negative fraction. CDR3 in DNA: TGCGCCAGCAGCTCAGTGACAGATACGCAGTATTTT. It is translated as CASSSVTDTQYF.